This is a list of T cell receptor beta chains from one sample in a study of T cells in Graves' hyperthyroidism and ophthalmopathy. TCRdb independently ran MiXCR on the multiplex PCR reads; one entry per CDR3 protein. This sample has around 300,000 distinct CDR3 sequences, with approximately 26% found just once. Material for sequencing was blood. The receptor source for this set is a man aged 35 to 55 with Graves' hyperthyroidism that later progressed to Graves' ophthalmopathy. The CDR3 runs from the conserved cysteine through the conserved F or W. D genes are given only for firm matches. Clone size is stated in some rows and not others, as once, few, many or a class when expanded.

J gene,V gene,CDR3 length,D gene,clone size,CDR3 protein,CDR3 DNA
TRBJ1-5,TRBV2,15,.,.,CASSSSGRPSQPQHF,TGTGCCAGCAGTTCCTCAGGAAGGCCTAGTCAGCCCCAGCATTTT
TRBJ2-7,TRBV6-2/TRBV6-3,12,.,.,CASSSRDYEQYF,TGTGCCAGCAGTTCTCGGGATTACGAGCAGTACTTC
TRBJ2-2,TRBV11-2,14,.,.,CASSSLRGTGELFF,TGTGCCAGCAGCTCACTTAGAGGGACCGGGGAGCTGTTTTTT
TRBJ1-2,TRBV27,15,TRBD1,.,CASSSPGQGSTGYTF,TGTGCCAGCAGTTCTCCGGGACAGGGGTCGACTGGCTACACCTTC
TRBJ2-2,TRBV9,16,TRBD1,many,CASSSGTGVVAGELFF,TGTGCCAGCAGCTCCGGGACAGGGGTGGTCGCCGGGGAGCTGTTTTTT
TRBJ1-5,TRBV6-2/TRBV6-3,16,TRBD1,.,CASKSGGDLLGQPQHF,TGTGCCAGCAAATCAGGGGGCGACCTTTTGGGACAGCCCCAGCATTTT
TRBJ1-2,TRBV7-9,12,.,many,CASSIAGFGYTF,TGTGCCAGCAGCATAGCAGGGTTTGGCTACACCTTC
TRBJ1-1,TRBV19,13,TRBD1,many,CASSRTGPTEAFF,TGTGCCAGTAGTAGGACAGGGCCGACTGAAGCTTTCTTT
TRBJ1-5,TRBV6-1,11,.,.,CASHNGQPQHF,TGTGCCAGCCATAACGGACAGCCCCAGCATTTT
TRBJ2-5,TRBV29-1,14,.,few,CSVGQGAAQETQYF,TGCAGCGTTGGGCAAGGCGCGGCCCAAGAGACCCAGTACTTC
TRBJ2-5,TRBV29-1,16,.,.,CSVDGARLDIQETQYF,TGCAGCGTTGACGGGGCCCGACTAGACATCCAAGAGACCCAGTACTTC
TRBJ2-2,TRBV11-1,13,.,many,CASSLIRLGELFF,TGTGCCAGCAGCTTAATCCGACTTGGGGAGCTGTTTTTT
TRBJ2-7,TRBV12-3/TRBV12-4,14,.,.,CASSLLPASSEQYF,TGTGCCAGCAGTTTATTGCCGGCTAGTTCCGAGCAGTACTTC
TRBJ1-1,TRBV6-5,14,.,.,CASSYSGGDTEAFF,TGTGCCAGCAGTTACTCGGGGGGGGACACTGAAGCTTTCTTT
TRBJ1-3,TRBV11-1,16,.,many,CASSLLEGSSGNTIYF,TGTGCCAGCAGCTTACTGGAGGGGAGCTCTGGAAACACCATATATTTT
TRBJ1-2,TRBV12-3/TRBV12-4,15,.,.,CASSLAGDGVEGYTF,TGTGCCAGCAGTTTAGCGGGAGACGGAGTAGAGGGCTACACCTTC
TRBJ1-5,TRBV6-1,16,TRBD1,.,CASRQGRAAKNQPQHF,TGTGCCAGCAGACAGGGGAGGGCAGCAAAAAATCAGCCCCAGCATTTT
TRBJ1-1,TRBV6-2/TRBV6-3,13,.,many,CAGTARRDTEAFF,TGTGCCGGCACCGCCCGAAGGGACACTGAAGCTTTCTTT
TRBJ1-1,TRBV18,15,.,many,CASSPSPRSGTEAFF,TGTGCCAGCTCACCATCCCCTCGGTCTGGCACTGAAGCTTTCTTT
TRBJ2-5,TRBV29-1,12,TRBD2,many,CSVKLAEETQYF,TGCAGCGTTAAACTAGCGGAAGAGACCCAGTACTTC
TRBJ1-5,TRBV19,15,TRBD1,many,CASFPQGAGNQPQHF,TGTGCCAGTTTCCCACAGGGGGCAGGCAATCAGCCCCAGCATTTT
TRBJ2-2,TRBV24-1,15,.,many,CATSGTGLYTGELFF,TGTGCCACCAGCGGCACCGGGCTCTACACCGGGGAGCTGTTTTTT
TRBJ2-5,TRBV20-1,12,.,many,CSGRWQQETQYF,TGCAGTGGGAGATGGCAGCAAGAGACCCAGTACTTC
TRBJ2-7,TRBV7-2,16,.,many,CASSLPPGKKPYEQYF,TGTGCCAGCAGCTTACCACCGGGAAAGAAACCCTACGAGCAGTACTTC
TRBJ2-7,TRBV18,13,.,many,CASSQGVPYEQYF,TGTGCCAGCTCACAAGGGGTCCCTTACGAGCAGTACTTC
TRBJ2-5,TRBV3-1,15,TRBD1,many,CASSQVPRGQETQYF,TGTGCCAGCAGCCAAGTTCCCAGGGGGCAAGAGACCCAGTACTTC
TRBJ2-7,TRBV20-1,12,.,.,CSAPDSSYEQYF,TGCAGTGCCCCGGACAGCTCCTACGAGCAGTACTTC
TRBJ2-6,TRBV15,16,.,few,CATSRASDSGANVLTF,TGTGCCACCAGCAGAGCCTCTGACTCTGGGGCCAACGTCCTGACTTTC
TRBJ2-7,TRBV28,15,.,many,CASLGGGGFGYEQYF,TGTGCCAGCCTAGGAGGAGGGGGATTCGGGTACGAGCAGTACTTC
TRBJ2-5,TRBV7-8,14,TRBD2,.,CASSQTSGRKTQYF,TGTGCCAGCAGCCAGACTAGCGGGAGAAAGACCCAGTACTTC
TRBJ2-6,TRBV27,17,TRBD1,.,CASSQKQGAGGANVLTF,TGTGCCAGCAGTCAAAAACAGGGGGCCGGTGGGGCCAACGTCCTGACTTTC
TRBJ1-1,TRBV7-3,14,.,many,CASSLQGGGTEAFF,TGTGCCAGCAGCTTACAGGGTGGAGGTACTGAAGCTTTCTTT
TRBJ2-7,TRBV7-8,12,.,many,CASSRLGSEQYF,TGTGCCAGCAGTCGCTTAGGTTCCGAGCAGTACTTC
TRBJ2-2,TRBV10-1,14,.,many,CASRGLANTGELFF,TGCGCCAGCAGGGGTCTTGCGAACACCGGGGAGCTGTTTTTT
TRBJ1-5,TRBV19,15,.,many,CASSIFYGSNQPQHF,TGTGCCAGTAGTATATTCTACGGTAGCAATCAGCCCCAGCATTTT
TRBJ2-5,TRBV12-5,15,TRBD1,once,CASGPPQGAGETQYF,TGTGCTAGTGGTCCTCCCCAGGGGGCGGGAGAGACCCAGTACTTC
TRBJ2-5,TRBV20-1,17,.,.,CSAYGSFLSGAQETQYF,TGCAGTGCCTACGGGAGTTTCTTATCGGGAGCCCAAGAGACCCAGTACTTC
TRBJ2-5,TRBV7-8,16,.,many,CASSLSGWSLGETQYF,TGTGCCAGCAGCTTATCCGGCTGGAGTCTAGGGGAGACCCAGTACTTC
TRBJ1-1,TRBV20-1,14,.,many,CSAIRATGWTEAFF,TGCAGTGCTATCAGGGCCACCGGGTGGACTGAAGCTTTCTTT
TRBJ2-7,TRBV6-5,13,.,many,CASSYKEPYEQYF,TGTGCCAGCAGTTATAAGGAACCCTACGAGCAGTACTTC
TRBJ2-2,TRBV2,16,TRBD1,.,CASSEPGQAPGGELFF,TGTGCCAGCAGTGAACCGGGACAGGCGCCGGGGGGGGAGCTGTTTTTT
TRBJ2-7,TRBV12-3/TRBV12-4,15,TRBD2,.,CASRLAGGSSYEQYF,TGTGCCAGCAGACTAGCGGGAGGGAGCTCCTACGAGCAGTACTTC